Sequencing of this T cell receptor (beta chain) was carried out in a study of shared clonotypes between healthy human individuals. The CDR3 is 11 amino acids. Germline lookup yields CDR1 SGHRS and CDR2 YFSETQ. To note about this clone: A much bigger clone sits one base away, suggesting this may be a read error. Other DNA sequences in the same sample also yield this CDR3.

Repertoires were generated with immunoSEQ multiplex PCR, while TCRdb's copy carries only in-frame clones and drops some. The repertoire holds about 2.5 million clones, less than 95% seen once, with approximately 0.4% in the top ten. Sequences were obtained from naive CD4+ T cells from PBMCs. Subset here: CD45RA+ positively selected. The receptor comes from a man younger than 35 in good health. Some clones in this sample may be carry-over from other donors' samples. V and J are TRBV5-1 and TRBJ1-1; D remains ambiguous. The chain's CDR3 is CASTLNTEAFF. The DNA of the CDR3 is TGCGCCAGCACCTTGAACACTGAAGCTTTCTTT.